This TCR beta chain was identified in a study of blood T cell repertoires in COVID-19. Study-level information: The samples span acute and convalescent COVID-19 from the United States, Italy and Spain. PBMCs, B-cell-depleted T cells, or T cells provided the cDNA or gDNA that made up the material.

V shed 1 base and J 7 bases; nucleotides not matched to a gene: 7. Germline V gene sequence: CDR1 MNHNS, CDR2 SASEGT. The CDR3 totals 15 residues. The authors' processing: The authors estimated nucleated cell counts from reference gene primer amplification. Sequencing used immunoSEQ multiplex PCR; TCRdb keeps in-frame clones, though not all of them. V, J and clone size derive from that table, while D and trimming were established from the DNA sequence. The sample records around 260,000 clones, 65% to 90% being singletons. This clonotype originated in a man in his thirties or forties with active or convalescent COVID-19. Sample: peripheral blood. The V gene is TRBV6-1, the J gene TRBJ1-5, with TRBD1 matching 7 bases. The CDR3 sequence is CASSEVNRGGQPQHF. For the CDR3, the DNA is TGTGCCAGCAGTGAAGTGAACAGGGGTGGACAGCCCCAGCATTTT.